A single sample is the source of the 4 T cell receptor beta chains below, sequenced in a study of cytomegalovirus exposure and HLA in healthy donors. PCR involved 60 Vbeta and 13 Jbeta primers. Profiling relied on immunoSEQ multiplex PCR, and the TCRdb table lists in-frame clones only, not all of them. The repertoire holds a few hundred thousand clones, with around 75% as singletons. The sample comprised PBMCs. All receptors derive from a woman aged 30 to 39 in good health and CMV-seronegative.

The genes are TRBV5-1 and TRBJ2-1, with D tentatively TRBD1 (5 bases). Germline CDR1 SGHRS, CDR2 YFSETQ. V was shortened by 7 bases and J by 2 bases, with 13 bases between the two germline ends. The CDR3 is 14 amino acids. Here the CDR3 DNA reads TGCGCCAGCTCCAGGGATGAAGCCTACAATGAGCAGTTCTTC. As protein: CASSRDEAYNEQFF.

V usage is TRBV25-1 and J usage is TRBJ1-4; 8 bases fit TRBD1. Germline lookup yields CDR1 MGHDK and CDR2 SYGVNS. The junction had 14 bases not matched to a gene; V was cut back by 4 bases and J by 7 bases. The CDR3 is 17 residues long. CDR3: CASSAGQWTGSSEKLFF. The CDR3 DNA sequence: TGTGCCAGCAGTGCCGGCCAATGGACAGGGAGCAGTGAAAAACTGTTTTTT.

The J gene is TRBJ1-1, the V gene TRBV5-1; no reliable D call. Germline V gene sequence: CDR1 SGHRS, CDR2 YFSETQ. The CDR3 spans 17 residues. The ends were cut back, 2 bases at V and 1 base at J, with 18 bases in the middle. In DNA form, the CDR3 reads TGCGCCAGCAGCTTAACCCCCCCCCGAGGCAGGAACACTGAAGCTTTCTTT. This translates into CASSLTPPRGRNTEAFF.

This clone has more than one count but fewer than ten. The V gene is TRBV6-1, the J gene TRBJ2-7, with TRBD2 matching 8 bases. The trim removed 0 bases at V and 4 bases at J, leaving 5 bases unmatched. Looked up from germline, CDR1 is MNHNS and CDR2 is SASEGT. The CDR3 totals 15 residues. CDR3 amino acids: CASSEAKRGPYEQYF. The CDR3 nucleotides read TGTGCCAGCAGTGAAGCTAAGCGGGGGCCTTACGAGCAGTACTTC.